These T cell receptor beta chains were read from a single sample in a study of T-cell memory formation after mild COVID-19. TCRdb fed the 5' RACE reads into MiXCR, producing one record per CDR3 protein. The repertoire holds about 270,000 distinct CDR3 sequences, with 15% to 20% as singletons. The sequencing input was PBMCs or a T cell subset sorted from them (not recorded which). The receptors come from a man younger than 35 who had mild COVID-19 (a few samples of this study predate the infection). Cell type and time point are not known. CDR3s include the opening cysteine and the closing phenylalanine or tryptophan. The order of the fields is D gene, V gene, CDR3 protein. The D gene is left open where the match is weak.

d_gene: TRBD2; v_gene: TRBV7-2; CDR3aa: CASSSSGGGLYEQYF
d_gene: TRBD2; v_gene: TRBV12-3/TRBV12-4; CDR3aa: CASSFSPGLLVHNEQFF
d_gene: -; v_gene: TRBV7-3; CDR3aa: CASSLLSNTGELFF
d_gene: -; v_gene: TRBV6-5; CDR3aa: CASSYSMGLGGEQFF
d_gene: TRBD2; v_gene: TRBV20-1; CDR3aa: CSALTSGGLQETQYF
d_gene: -; v_gene: TRBV7-8; CDR3aa: CASSLDFSTTLDTQYF
d_gene: TRBD2; v_gene: TRBV9; CDR3aa: CASSERDVAGGTDTQYF
d_gene: -; v_gene: TRBV27; CDR3aa: CASSLAWANTGELFF
d_gene: -; v_gene: TRBV10-3; CDR3aa: CAIRGAASDTGELFF
d_gene: -; v_gene: TRBV5-1; CDR3aa: CASSLQGIDNQPQHF
d_gene: -; v_gene: TRBV4-1; CDR3aa: CASSQEASFETQYF
d_gene: TRBD2; v_gene: TRBV6-5; CDR3aa: CASQRGSQETQYF
d_gene: TRBD2; v_gene: TRBV20-1; CDR3aa: CSADTTSGGLETQYF
d_gene: -; v_gene: TRBV5-6; CDR3aa: CASRPRGSGANVLTF
d_gene: -; v_gene: TRBV5-1; CDR3aa: CASSSDAPSTDTQYF
d_gene: TRBD1; v_gene: TRBV5-8; CDR3aa: CASSYAGTVYNEQFF
d_gene: -; v_gene: TRBV6-5; CDR3aa: CASSYTFGSPLHF
d_gene: -; v_gene: TRBV2; CDR3aa: CASSAGELYNEQFF
d_gene: -; v_gene: TRBV15; CDR3aa: CATSRENTGELFF
d_gene: -; v_gene: TRBV6-6; CDR3aa: CASSYTGTEAFF
d_gene: TRBD1; v_gene: TRBV5-4; CDR3aa: CASSFGGTGYTGELFF
d_gene: -; v_gene: TRBV6-6; CDR3aa: CASETSVTRTGNTIYF
d_gene: -; v_gene: TRBV20-1; CDR3aa: CSAEDTYTDTQYF
d_gene: TRBD1; v_gene: TRBV27; CDR3aa: CASRKQGAHEQYF
d_gene: TRBD2; v_gene: TRBV11-1; CDR3aa: CASSLTSGGAWNTQYF
d_gene: -; v_gene: TRBV12-3/TRBV12-4; CDR3aa: CASTREDQPQHF
d_gene: TRBD1; v_gene: TRBV20-1; CDR3aa: CSADRDRTEAFF
d_gene: -; v_gene: TRBV12-3/TRBV12-4; CDR3aa: CASSLPEGGKYEQYF
d_gene: TRBD2; v_gene: TRBV24-1; CDR3aa: CATQGLAGARNTGELFF
d_gene: TRBD2; v_gene: TRBV7-2; CDR3aa: CASSLVQGSGGETQYF
d_gene: -; v_gene: TRBV5-1; CDR3aa: CASSDTSTSTDTQYF
d_gene: -; v_gene: TRBV5-1; CDR3aa: CASRVGRAGDEQFF
d_gene: -; v_gene: TRBV7-3; CDR3aa: CASSPNGGPEETQYF
d_gene: TRBD2; v_gene: TRBV9; CDR3aa: CASSVDSNSGGNTQYF
d_gene: TRBD1; v_gene: TRBV6-5; CDR3aa: CASSGTGTGRSYEQYF
d_gene: TRBD2; v_gene: TRBV18; CDR3aa: CASSPRRGDNEQFF
d_gene: -; v_gene: TRBV19; CDR3aa: CASSFVGWGTGELFF
d_gene: -; v_gene: TRBV7-9; CDR3aa: CASSPPAGVTASDEQFF
d_gene: -; v_gene: TRBV5-1; CDR3aa: CASSTEGRETQYF
d_gene: -; v_gene: TRBV6-2/TRBV6-3; CDR3aa: CASEGIDYEQFF
d_gene: -; v_gene: TRBV11-2; CDR3aa: CASSPRQWNTEAFF
d_gene: -; v_gene: TRBV29-1; CDR3aa: CSVEAPTVRPDTQYF